The entry below gives a single T cell receptor (beta chain) sequence along with its context. This record belongs to a study of blood T cell repertoires in COVID-19. In assigning cohorts, the study relied on participant-reported clinical history. Germline V gene sequence: CDR1 MNHEY, CDR2 SMNVEV (reference sequence). This CDR3 has 20 amino acids. Deletions cut 9 bases from V and 1 base from J, with 31 bases between. Sequenced by immunoSEQ multiplex PCR; TCRdb stores in-frame clones only, minus some. The profile shows some 350,000 clones, about 89% of them singletons. V gene TRBV27 combines with J gene TRBJ1-5; a weak D match, TRBD1 (6 bases). Material: PBMCs or T cells enriched from blood (not recorded which). This clonotype was obtained from a woman aged 30 to 39 who had recovered from COVID-19. CDR3 coding DNA: TGTGCCAGGTGCACTCCCAACAGGGACGGTGGGAGTCGAAGCAATCAGCCCCAGCATTTT. Translating it yields CARCTPNRDGGSRSNQPQHF.